This is a list of T cell receptor beta chains from one sample in a study of OX40 agonist ivuxolimab in advanced cancers. Sequenced by immunoSEQ multiplex PCR; TCRdb stores in-frame clones only, minus some. Of 60,000 to 65,000 clones listed, about 91% are singletons. The source material was CD4+ or CD8+ T cells sorted from blood, sampled in a trial of the OX40 agonist ivuxolimab. Source of these receptors: an adult with an advanced solid tumor such as melanoma, head and neck, liver or kidney cancer. Each CDR3 is given with its conserved first and last residue. D genes are given only for firm matches. Clone size is not always given. Where it is, it says once, few, many or a class for expanded clones.

>TRBD1|TRBJ1-5|NA|TRBV27
TGTGCCAGCAGTTGGACTTGGGACAGGGGGACACAGCCCCAGCATTTT
CASSWTWDRGTQPQHF
>NA|TRBJ2-7|NA|TRBV5-4
TGTGCCAGCAGCTTGGGAGGGTCGGACGAGCAGTACTTC
CASSLGGSDEQYF
>TRBD1|TRBJ2-5|NA|TRBV10-3
TGTGCCATCAGTGAGACAGGGGCACGGGAGACCCAGTACTTC
CAISETGARETQYF
>NA|TRBJ2-1|NA|TRBV2
TGTGCCAGCAGGGGCGCCCCTAACTACAATGAGCAGTTCTTC
CASRGAPNYNEQFF
>TRBD2|TRBJ2-3|NA|TRBV2
TGTGCCAGCAGGACTAGCGGAATCACAGATACGCAGTATTTT
CASRTSGITDTQYF
>TRBD1|TRBJ2-7|NA|TRBV4-2
TGTGCCAGCAGCCAACCGGGACAGGGTATCTACGAGCAGTACTTC
CASSQPGQGIYEQYF
>TRBD1|TRBJ2-3|NA|TRBV5-6
TGTGCCAGCAGCCCCTCCCGACAGGGGCCTCGCACAGATACGCAGTATTTT
CASSPSRQGPRTDTQYF
>NA|TRBJ2-7|NA|TRBV19
TGTGCCAGTAGGGACAGCTACGAGCAGTACTTC
CASRDSYEQYF
>NA|TRBJ2-7|NA|TRBV6-1
TGTGCCAGCAGTGCGTACCCATACGAGCAGTACTTC
CASSAYPYEQYF
>TRBD2|TRBJ2-7|NA|TRBV9
TGTGCCAGCAGCGCGGGACTAGCGGGAGAGCAGTACTTC
CASSAGLAGEQYF
>NA|TRBJ2-7|NA|TRBV11-2
TGTGCCAGCAGCTTAGATCTGTCGGCGCTCTCCTACGAGCAGTACTTC
CASSLDLSALSYEQYF
>NA|TRBJ2-7|once|TRBV29-1
TGCAGCGTCGCCTTTTATGGGGTCAGCGAGCAGTACTTC
CSVAFYGVSEQYF
>TRBD1|TRBJ1-2|NA|TRBV19
TGTGCCAGTAGTCCCTGGGCCCGACAGGGCCAGGACTTC
CASSPWARQGQDF
>NA|TRBJ1-1|few|TRBV4-1
TGCGCCAGCAAAGGGGGGGCGGGTGAAGCTTTCTTT
CASKGGAGEAFF
>NA|TRBJ1-2|NA|TRBV2
TGTGCCAGCAGTCTCGTTCCCACGGGCAACTATGGCTACACCTTC
CASSLVPTGNYGYTF
>NA|TRBJ2-2|NA|TRBV6-5
TGTGCCAGCAGTCATGTGGTCGGGAACACCGGGGAGCTGTTTTTT
CASSHVVGNTGELFF
>NA|TRBJ1-1|NA|TRBV5-8
TGTGCCAGCAGTTTTGGCCGGGCTGAAGCTTTCTTT
CASSFGRAEAFF
>TRBD1|TRBJ2-7|NA|TRBV7-9
TGTGCCAGCAGCCCAGTGAACAGGGGACGTTCCGAGCAGTACTTC
CASSPVNRGRSEQYF
>NA|TRBJ2-3|NA|TRBV19
TGTGCCAGTAGTTCTGTCAGCACAGATACGCAGTATTTT
CASSSVSTDTQYF
>NA|TRBJ2-5|NA|TRBV5-4
TGTGCCAGCAGAATGGGCAGCGAGGAGACCCAGTACTTC
CASRMGSEETQYF
>NA|TRBJ2-1|NA|TRBV27
TGTGCCAGCAGTCAATGGAGCGGGTCCCTCAATGAGCAGTTCTTC
CASSQWSGSLNEQFF
>NA|TRBJ2-7|NA|TRBV6-5
TGTGCCAGCAGTTACCTAACTAACGAGCAGTACTTC
CASSYLTNEQYF
>NA|TRBJ2-5|NA|TRBV28
TGTGCCAGCAGTCCCCACGGAGTGTCGAGTTTGGAGACCCAGTACTTC
CASSPHGVSSLETQYF
>NA|TRBJ1-5|NA|TRBV19
TGTGCCAGTAGTCCAAGTGACAGGAGCAATCAGCCCCAGCATTTT
CASSPSDRSNQPQHF
>TRBD1|TRBJ2-6|NA|TRBV29-1
TGCAGCGCCATAACCCAGGGGGTCCCCCTGTCTTCTGGGGCCAACGTCCTGACTTTC
CSAITQGVPLSSGANVLTF
>NA|TRBJ1-1|NA|TRBV6-5
TGTGCCAGCAGTTACTTCGGAAGGGGAGGGAACACTGAAGCTTTCTTT
CASSYFGRGGNTEAFF
>NA|TRBJ2-3|NA|TRBV2
TGTGCCAGCAGTGACAGGCTCAACACAGATACGCAGTATTTT
CASSDRLNTDTQYF
>NA|TRBJ1-1|NA|TRBV15
TGTGCCACCATCGACCCCAAGGTCCAGACAATGAACACTGAAGCTTTCTTT
CATIDPKVQTMNTEAFF
>TRBD1|TRBJ2-1|few|TRBV6-1
TGTGCCAGCAGCAAAGACAGGGGCGTCTACAATGAGCAGTTCTTC
CASSKDRGVYNEQFF
>NA|TRBJ1-3|NA|TRBV5-6
TGTGCCAGCAGCTTGGGTAGGGTTGGGGTCTCTGGAAACACCATATATTTT
CASSLGRVGVSGNTIYF
>NA|TRBJ1-3|NA|TRBV6-1
TGTGCCAGCTCACTACCTCCGGGATCTGGAAACACCATATATTTT
CASSLPPGSGNTIYF
>NA|TRBJ1-4|NA|TRBV27
TGTGCCAGCGCTCGTCGGGGGAAGAATGAAAAACTGTTTTTT
CASARRGKNEKLFF
>NA|TRBJ2-5|NA|TRBV9
TGTGCCAGCAGCGTAGGGGATTCAGAGACCCAGTACTTC
CASSVGDSETQYF
>NA|TRBJ2-7|NA|TRBV5-5
TGTGCCAGCAGCTCCAGTTACGAGCAGTACTTC
CASSSSYEQYF
>TRBD1|TRBJ2-7|NA|TRBV7-6
TGTGCCAGCGGACCTCTTAGCAAGGGACAGTACTACGAGCAGTACTTC
CASGPLSKGQYYEQYF
>NA|TRBJ2-2|NA|TRBV29-1
TGCAGCGTCGTATTTGAAAACACCGGGGAGCTGTTTTTT
CSVVFENTGELFF
>TRBD1|TRBJ2-7|NA|TRBV28
TGTGCCAGCAGTTTTGGGACAGGGTTCTCCTACGAGCAGTACTTC
CASSFGTGFSYEQYF
>NA|TRBJ1-1|NA|TRBV11-3
TGTGCCAGCAGCTTAGATCAGGAGAGCGAGGCTTTCTTT
CASSLDQESEAFF
>NA|TRBJ2-7|NA|TRBV27
TGTGCCAGCAGTTTATCCCTTTGGCTAGGGGATGACGAGCAGTACTTC
CASSLSLWLGDDEQYF
>TRBD1|TRBJ2-5|NA|TRBV13
TGTGCCAGCAGCTCCAATACAGGGGGCGCGGGGGAGACCCAGTACTTC
CASSSNTGGAGETQYF
>NA|TRBJ1-1|once|TRBV7-8
TGTGCCAGCATGCGGGAGACTGAAGCTTTCTTT
CASMRETEAFF
>NA|TRBJ2-5|NA|TRBV7-9
TGTGCCAGCAGCGGCAGATCCCGGGCCTATTCGTACTTC
CASSGRSRAYSYF
>TRBD1|TRBJ2-7|NA|TRBV14
TGTGCCAGCAGCCACCGCGCCGGGACAGCCAGCTCCTACGAGCAGTACTTC
CASSHRAGTASSYEQYF
>NA|TRBJ2-3|NA|TRBV27
TGTGCCAGCAGCGGCCAGCTCGATACGCAGTATTTT
CASSGQLDTQYF
>NA|TRBJ2-1|NA|TRBV4-1
TGCGCCAGCAGCCAAGACCTGGAAAATGAGCAGTTCTTC
CASSQDLENEQFF
>NA|TRBJ2-7|NA|TRBV9
TGTGCCAGCAGCGTGGGGGGCGGGAGTACCTACGAGCAGTACTTC
CASSVGGGSTYEQYF
>NA|TRBJ1-1|NA|TRBV27
TGTGCCAGCAGTCCAGGGTACATGAACACTGAAGCTTTCTTT
CASSPGYMNTEAFF
>NA|TRBJ2-1|NA|TRBV7-3
TGTGCCAGCAGCCTCCTAGTGGGAGCCTCAAATGAGCAGTTCTTC
CASSLLVGASNEQFF
>NA|TRBJ2-2|NA|TRBV9
TGTGCCAGCAGCGTATTCTTAGGGCAGAACACCGGGGAGCTGTTTTTT
CASSVFLGQNTGELFF
>NA|TRBJ1-5|NA|TRBV19
TGTGCCAGTATGTCGGTGACCCGGGGCAATCAGCCCCAGCATTTT
CASMSVTRGNQPQHF
>TRBD2|TRBJ2-7|NA|TRBV7-6
TGTGCCAGCAGCTTCGGGACTAGCGGCTACGAGCAGTACTTC
CASSFGTSGYEQYF
>NA|TRBJ1-1|few|TRBV29-1
TGCAGCGTGGATGCAGGGGTAACTGAAGCTTTCTTT
CSVDAGVTEAFF
>NA|TRBJ2-7|NA|TRBV28
TGTGCCAGCAGTCAGAATACAGGGAGCGTTGGCTACGAGCAGTACTTC
CASSQNTGSVGYEQYF
>NA|TRBJ1-1|NA|TRBV5-6
TGTGCCAGCAGACCACAGGGAGGAAGAAACACTGAAGCTTTCTTT
CASRPQGGRNTEAFF
>NA|TRBJ1-1|NA|TRBV11-2
TGTGCCAGCAGCTTAGGGGTACCTGAAGCTTTCTTT
CASSLGVPEAFF
>NA|TRBJ2-1|NA|TRBV6-1
TGTGCCAGCAGTGACGCTGGCGGGGTCAATGAGCAGTTCTTC
CASSDAGGVNEQFF
>NA|TRBJ2-7|NA|TRBV11-2
TGTGCCAGCAGCATCGGACACTACGAGCAGTACTTC
CASSIGHYEQYF
>TRBD2|TRBJ2-3|NA|TRBV19
TGTGCCAGTAGTGCAGCGGGGGGGCGAAGCACAGATACGCAGTATTTT
CASSAAGGRSTDTQYF
>NA|TRBJ2-1|NA|TRBV9
TGTGCCAGCAGCGGGGGTGAGCAGTTCTTC
CASSGGEQFF